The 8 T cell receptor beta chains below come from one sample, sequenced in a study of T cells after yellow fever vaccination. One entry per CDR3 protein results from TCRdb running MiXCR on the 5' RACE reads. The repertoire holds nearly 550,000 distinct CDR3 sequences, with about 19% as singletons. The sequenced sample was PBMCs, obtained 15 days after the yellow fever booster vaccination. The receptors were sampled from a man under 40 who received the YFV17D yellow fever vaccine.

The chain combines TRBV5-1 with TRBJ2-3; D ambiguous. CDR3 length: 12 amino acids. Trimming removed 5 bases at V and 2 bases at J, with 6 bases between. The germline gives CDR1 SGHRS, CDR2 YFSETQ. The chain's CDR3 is CASSNYTDTQYF. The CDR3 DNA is TGCGCCAGCAGTAACTACACAGATACGCAGTATTTT. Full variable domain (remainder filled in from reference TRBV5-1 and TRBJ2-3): KAGVTQTPRYLIKTRGQQVTLSCSPISGHRSVSWYQQTPGQGLQFLFEYFSETQRNKGNFPGRFSGRQFSNSRSEMNVSTLELGDSALYLCASSNYTDTQYFGPGTRLTVL.

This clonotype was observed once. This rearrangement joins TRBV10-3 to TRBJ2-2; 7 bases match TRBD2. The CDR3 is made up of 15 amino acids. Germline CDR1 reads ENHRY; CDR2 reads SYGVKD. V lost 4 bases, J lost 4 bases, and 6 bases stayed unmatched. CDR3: CAISVAGVSTGELFF. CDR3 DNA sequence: TGTGCCATCAGTGTTGCGGGAGTCTCCACCGGGGAGCTGTTTTTT.

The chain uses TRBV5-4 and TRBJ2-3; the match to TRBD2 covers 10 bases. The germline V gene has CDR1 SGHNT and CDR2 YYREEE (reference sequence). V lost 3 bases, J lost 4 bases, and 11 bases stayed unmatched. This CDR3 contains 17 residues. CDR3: CASSSWTSGGGADTQYF. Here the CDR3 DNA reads TGTGCCAGCAGCTCCTGGACTAGCGGTGGGGGAGCAGATACGCAGTATTTT.

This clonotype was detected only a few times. CDR3 sequence: CSAVRGWSGQPQHF. DNA for the CDR3: TGCAGTGCCGTCAGGGGGTGGTCAGGTCAGCCCCAGCATTTT. The genes are TRBV20-1 and TRBJ1-5, with 7 bases fitting TRBD1. Germline V gives CDR1 DFQATT, CDR2 SNEGSKA (reference sequence). The CDR3 loop spans 14 amino acids. The J segment lost 6 bases and the V segment lost 6 bases, leaving 11 bases of the junction unmatched.

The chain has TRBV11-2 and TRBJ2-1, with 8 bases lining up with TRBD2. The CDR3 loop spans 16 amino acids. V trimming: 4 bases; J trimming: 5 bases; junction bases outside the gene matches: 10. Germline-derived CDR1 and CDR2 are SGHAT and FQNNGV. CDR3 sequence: CASSYRPGLGHNEQFF. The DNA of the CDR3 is TGTGCCAGCAGCTACCGCCCGGGACTAGGCCACAATGAGCAGTTCTTC.

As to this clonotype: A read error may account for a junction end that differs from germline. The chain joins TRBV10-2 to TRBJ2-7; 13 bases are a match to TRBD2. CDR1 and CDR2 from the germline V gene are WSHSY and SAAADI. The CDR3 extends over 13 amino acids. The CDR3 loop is CASSESDGTSGIF. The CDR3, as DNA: TGCGCCAGCAGTGAGTCGGACGGGACTAGCGGGATATTC.

The CDR3 DNA reads TGTGCCAGCAGTCAGACTAGCGACAATGAGCAGTTCTTC. Its protein product is CASSQTSDNEQFF. The chain carries TRBV7-3 and TRBJ2-1; 8 bases match TRBD2. CDR1 and CDR2 from the germline V gene are SGHTA and FQGTGA. Unmatched junction bases numbered 3, after V lost 6 bases and J lost 5 bases. This CDR3 contains 13 residues.

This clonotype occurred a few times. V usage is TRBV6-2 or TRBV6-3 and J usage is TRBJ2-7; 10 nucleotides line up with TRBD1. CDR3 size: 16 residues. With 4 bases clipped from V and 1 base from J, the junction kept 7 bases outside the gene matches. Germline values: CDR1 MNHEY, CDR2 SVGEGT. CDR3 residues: CASSFPGQGSSYEQYF. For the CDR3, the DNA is TGTGCCAGCAGTTTTCCGGGACAGGGGTCGTCCTACGAGCAGTACTTC.